These 27 T cell receptor beta chains share one sample of origin, sequenced in a study of blood T cell repertoires in COVID-19. Generated by immunoSEQ multiplex PCR, the TCRdb table keeps only in-frame clones and is missing some. The sample includes under 300,000 clones, 83% seen only once; the top ten take 8% to 9.5%. Sequencing input: peripheral blood. The receptor set was obtained from a woman aged 45-65 years who had recovered from COVID-19.

The chain carries TRBV6-5 and TRBJ2-7; 12 bases agree with TRBD1. The CDR3 spans 13 residues. Germline lookup yields CDR1 MNHEY and CDR2 SVGAGI. Unmatched junction bases numbered 5, after V lost 7 bases and J lost 7 bases. CDR3 DNA sequence: TGTGCCAGCAAGGGACAGGGGGCGCGTGAGCAGTACTTC. This translates into CASKGQGAREQYF.

The chain has TRBV5-5 and TRBJ1-1, with TRBD1 identical over 7 bases. V shed 4 bases and J 0 bases; nucleotides not matched to a gene: 6. The CDR3 spans 15 residues. Germline CDR1 and CDR2: SGHKS and YYEKEE (reference sequence). The CDR3 protein is CASSEGQRLNTEAFF. The CDR3 DNA is TGTGCCAGCAGCGAGGGACAGCGACTGAACACTGAAGCTTTCTTT. The whole variable domain, filled in from reference TRBV5-5 and TRBJ1-1, reads DAGVTQSPTHLIKTRGQQVTLRCSPISGHKSVSWYQQVLGQGPQFIFQYYEKEERGRGNFPDRFSARQFPNYSSELNVNALLLGDSALYLCASSEGQRLNTEAFFGQGTRLTVV.

This chain joins TRBV28 and TRBJ2-1; TRBD2 matches 8 bases. The J segment lost 0 bases and the V segment lost 3 bases, leaving 4 bases of the junction unmatched. The germline V gene encodes CDR1 MDHEN and CDR2 SYDVKM. The CDR3 is 16 amino acids. The CDR3 here is CASSFERGSSYNEQFF. CDR3 bases: TGTGCCAGCAGTTTCGAGCGGGGGAGCTCCTACAATGAGCAGTTCTTC.

The chain is built from TRBV7-2 and TRBJ2-3, with a weak D call TRBD2 (5 bases). The CDR3 consists of 14 residues. Per germline, CDR1 SGHTA and CDR2 FQGNSA. Trimming pared 6 bases from V and 1 base from J, leaving 11 bases between. The CDR3 protein is CASRANGGTDTQYF. The CDR3 DNA reads TGTGCCAGCAGGGCCAACGGGGGCACAGATACGCAGTATTTT.

The V call is TRBV5-6, the J call TRBJ1-4; D is undetermined. Per the germline V gene, CDR1 is SGHDT and CDR2 is YYEEEE. This CDR3 is built from 14 residues. The germline V and J ends were trimmed by 3 bases and 4 bases, with 10 bases remaining between them. In nucleotides, the CDR3 is TGTGCCAGCAGCTCGTGGACTCGTAATGAAAAACTGTTTTTT. Its protein product is CASSSWTRNEKLFF.

The rearrangement joins TRBV7-2 to TRBJ2-1; 8 bases are a match to TRBD2. Germline assignment: CDR1 SGHTA and CDR2 FQGNSA. The CDR3 contains 12 residues. J was trimmed by 10 bases and V by 6 bases; bases with no gene match: 5. The DNA for the CDR3 is TGTGCCAGCAGGCGGGGGGAAGGCGAGCAGTTCTTC. This codes for CASRRGEGEQFF.

This sequence joins TRBV4-1 and TRBJ1-5; no reliable D call. This CDR3 is built from 19 residues. The germline gives CDR1 MGHRA, CDR2 YSYEKL. Trimming pared 0 bases from V and 5 bases from J, leaving 23 bases between. CDR3 DNA: TGCGCCAGCAGCCAAGATACGACGGGGAGGGCGCAGCTTCATCAGCCCCAGCATTTT. Translation: CASSQDTTGRAQLHQPQHF.

The chain carries TRBV11-1 and TRBJ2-5, with 14 positions matching TRBD2. The CDR3 consists of 16 residues. Germline assignment: CDR1 SGHAT and CDR2 FQDESV (reference sequence). V lost 5 bases, J lost 5 bases, and 7 bases stayed unmatched. CDR3 amino acids: CASSPGTSGSSETQYF. CDR3 bases: TGTGCCAGCAGCCCCGGGACTAGCGGGAGCTCTGAGACCCAGTACTTC.

This chain uses TRBV2 with TRBJ2-2, with D maybe TRBD1 (6 bases). CDR1 SNHLY and CDR2 FYNNEI come from the germline V gene. CDR3 size: 15 residues. V was clipped by 2 bases and J by 8 bases, with 15 bases between them. In DNA, the CDR3 is TGTGCCAGCAGTGAATGGACAGCCTTCAGGGGGGAGCTGTTTTTT. Encoded protein: CASSEWTAFRGELFF.

The rearrangement uses TRBV27 and TRBJ2-7; possibly TRBD2 for D (6 bases). The CDR3 is made up of 14 amino acids. The germline V gene encodes CDR1 MNHEY and CDR2 SMNVEV (reference sequence). The germline V and J ends were trimmed by 3 bases and 7 bases, with 16 bases remaining between them. The CDR3 DNA is TGTGCCAGCAGTTTCGGGAGCTGGACGGGGGAGCAGTACTTC. As protein: CASSFGSWTGEQYF.

The CDR3 protein is CASKSGLEETQYF. In DNA form, the CDR3 reads TGTGCCAGCAAGAGCGGGTTGGAAGAGACCCAGTACTTC. V and J are TRBV12-3 or TRBV12-4 and TRBJ2-5; weak D call: TRBD2 (6 bases). V lost 7 bases, J lost 3 bases, and 12 bases lay in between. CDR3 length: 13 amino acids.

The chain employs TRBV6-2 or TRBV6-3 and TRBJ1-6; 9 nucleotides match TRBD1. CDR1 is MNHEY and CDR2 is SVGEGT in the germline V gene. The CDR3 loop spans 13 amino acids. The V segment lost 6 bases and the J segment 9 bases; nucleotides outside the gene matches: 3. In nucleotides, the CDR3 is TGTGCCAGCAGCGACAGGGGGAGTTCACCCCTCCACTTT. Its protein is CASSDRGSSPLHF.

With regard to this clone: This specimen includes other DNA sequences encoding the same CDR3. The CDR3 sequence is CASSLGRETQYF. The DNA for the CDR3 is TGTGCCAGCAGCCTAGGTCGAGAGACCCAGTACTTC. The chain combines TRBV7-2 with TRBJ2-5; no clear D. V was shortened by 5 bases and J by 4 bases, with 8 bases between the two germline ends. The CDR3 length is 12 residues. In germline, CDR1 is SGHTA, CDR2 FQGNSA.

This chain links TRBV27 with TRBJ1-2, with no clear D. Germline V gene lookup returns CDR1 MNHEY and CDR2 SMNVEV (reference sequence). Trimming pared 0 bases from V and 5 bases from J, leaving 10 bases between. The CDR3 loop spans 14 amino acids. The CDR3 sequence: CASSLSVNGYGYTF. CDR3 in DNA: TGTGCCAGCAGTTTATCCGTAAACGGGTATGGCTACACCTTC.

This chain links TRBV6-5 with TRBJ1-2, with D possibly being TRBD1 (5 bases). CDR1 and CDR2 from the germline V gene are MNHEY and SVGAGI. V shed 5 bases and J shed 4 bases, with 14 bases lying between them. CDR3 size: 14 residues. The CDR3 region has the DNA TGTGCCAGCAGTAGCAACGGGGGAGGCTATGGCTACACCTTC. It is translated as CASSSNGGGYGYTF.

CDR3 bases: TGTGCCAGCTCACCACCCGGGACAGGCTACTACGAGCAGTACTTC. Its translation is CASSPPGTGYYEQYF. The chain carries TRBV18 and TRBJ2-7, with 8 bases lining up with TRBD1. The length of the CDR3 is 15 residues. Germline CDR1 reads KGHSH; CDR2 reads LQKENI. V dropped 0 bases and J dropped 3; count of bases not matched to a gene: 4.

This clone was observed a single time. V and J are TRBV9 and TRBJ2-1; D perhaps matches TRBD2 (5 bases). The CDR3 sequence is 16 residues long. The germline V gene encodes CDR1 SGDLS and CDR2 YYNGEE. V shed 0 bases and J shed 5 bases, with 15 bases lying between them. Written as DNA, the CDR3 is TGTGCCAGCAGCGTAGGCCCAACAGAGGGCAACAATGAGCAGTTCTTC. Residues: CASSVGPTEGNNEQFF. The variable domain in full, completed from reference TRBV9 and TRBJ2-1, reads DSGVTQTPKHLITATGQRVTLRCSPRSGDLSVYWYQQSLDQGLQFLIQYYNGEERAKGNILERFSAQQFPDLHSELNLSSLELGDSALYFCASSVGPTEGNNEQFFGPGTRLTVL.

The chain is built from TRBV6-4 and TRBJ2-1; 7 nucleotides align to TRBD1. Germline-derived CDR1 and CDR2 are MRHNA and SNTAGT. The CDR3 consists of 19 residues. Unmatched junction bases numbered 20, after V lost 6 bases and J lost 3 bases. In DNA, the CDR3 is TGTGCCAGCAGCTCTGAGGGGGCAGGGGCTACCCCCTACTACAATGAGCAGTTCTTC. Translation: CASSSEGAGATPYYNEQFF.

The chain uses TRBV19 and TRBJ2-7; D may be TRBD2 (5 bases). Judging by the DNA end, TRBJ2-5 fits better; the J call may be wrong. The CDR3 sequence is 15 residues long. CDR1 and CDR2 (germline): LNHDA, SQIVND (reference sequence). The CDR3 DNA reads as TGTGCCAGTAGTATAGATGAGGGAGCCCAAGAGACCCAGTACTTC. Its protein product is CASSIDEGAQETQYF.

V and J are TRBV28 and TRBJ1-2; 8 bases match TRBD1. Unmatched junction bases numbered 10, after V lost 6 bases and J lost 4 bases. CDR1 MDHEN and CDR2 SYDVKM come from the germline V gene. The CDR3 has 15 amino acids. Here the CDR3 DNA reads TGTGCCAGCAGGTCCAACCAGGGGGCAGGCTATGGCTACACCTTC. This sequence encodes CASRSNQGAGYGYTF.

In this sample, this clone turned up once. V gene TRBV4-3 combines with J gene TRBJ2-7; the D gene is possibly TRBD2 (5 bases). In germline, CDR1 is LGHNA, CDR2 YSLEER. This CDR3 region has 16 residues. V lost 1 base and J lost 7, with 20 bases in between. Here the CDR3 DNA reads TGCGCCAGCAGCCAAGGACGGAAGCGCGAGGGTGAAGAGCAGTACTTC. Translating gives CASSQGRKREGEEQYF.

The chain couples TRBV7-3 to TRBJ1-1; 7 positions agree with TRBD1. Germline V gives CDR1 SGHTA, CDR2 FQGTGA. The junction had 6 bases not matched to a gene; V was cut back by 5 bases and J by 3 bases. This CDR3 spans 14 amino acids. The CDR3: CASSPQGGYTEAFF. The CDR3 DNA sequence: TGTGCCAGCAGCCCCCAGGGGGGTTACACTGAAGCTTTCTTT. Full variable domain (missing parts from reference TRBV7-3 and TRBJ1-1): GAGVSQTPSNKVTEKGKYVELRCDPISGHTALYWYRQSLGQGPEFLIYFQGTGAADDSGLPNDRFFAVRPEGSVSTLKIQRTERGDSAVYLCASSPQGGYTEAFFGQGTRLTVV.

This sequence joins TRBV18 and TRBJ2-2, with 8 bases identical to TRBD1. The J segment lost 5 bases and the V segment lost 8 bases, leaving 7 bases of the junction unmatched. This CDR3 spans 14 amino acids. Germline V gene lookup returns CDR1 KGHSH and CDR2 LQKENI. The CDR3 nucleotides are TGTGCCAGCGTGGGACAGGAGTCAACCGGGGAGCTGTTTTTT. Translated, it gives CASVGQESTGELFF.

The rearrangement uses TRBV9 and TRBJ2-3, with TRBD1 matching 8 bases. The germline V gene encodes CDR1 SGDLS and CDR2 YYNGEE. CDR3 size: 15 residues. The V and J ends lost 2 bases and 4 bases, in that order; junction bases with no gene match: 6. The DNA for the CDR3 is TGTGCCAGCAGCGTTAAGCAGGGGGCCCCAGATACGCAGTATTTT. Its protein is CASSVKQGAPDTQYF.

This chain links TRBV27 with TRBJ2-3, with 14 bases matching TRBD2. The CDR3 is 17 residues long. Germline lookup yields CDR1 MNHEY and CDR2 SMNVEV (reference sequence). V lost 5 bases and J lost 1; bases outside the gene matches: 5. The CDR3 reads CASSRTSGGQGTDTQYF. The CDR3, as DNA: TGTGCCAGCAGTAGGACTAGCGGGGGGCAGGGCACAGATACGCAGTATTTT.

The chain links TRBV11-2 to TRBJ2-7; tentative D call: TRBD1 (5 bases). Looked up from germline, CDR1 is SGHAT and CDR2 is FQNNGV. The CDR3 is 14 residues long. V was shortened by 7 bases and J by 2 bases, with 15 bases between the two germline ends. CDR3 coding DNA: TGTGCCAGCATGCGTCAGGGTGGGCCCTACGAGCAGTACTTC. Protein product: CASMRQGGPYEQYF. Combining the CDR3 with reference TRBV11-2 and TRBJ2-7 gives the whole variable domain EAGVAQSPRYKIIEKRQSVAFWCNPISGHATLYWYQQILGQGPKLLIQFQNNGVVDDSQLPKDRFSAERLKGVDSTLKIQPAKLEDSAVYLCASMRQGGPYEQYFGPGTRLTVT.

Here the CDR3 reads CASSFLTGKTEAFF. The CDR3 region has the DNA TGTGCCAGCAGCTTTTTGACAGGGAAGACTGAAGCTTTCTTT. V gene TRBV5-5 combines with J gene TRBJ1-1; TRBD1 matches at 7 bases. Trimming removed 2 bases from V and 5 bases from J; junction bases left unmatched: 6. The CDR3 covers 14 residues. CDR1 is SGHKS and CDR2 is YYEKEE in the germline V gene (reference sequence).